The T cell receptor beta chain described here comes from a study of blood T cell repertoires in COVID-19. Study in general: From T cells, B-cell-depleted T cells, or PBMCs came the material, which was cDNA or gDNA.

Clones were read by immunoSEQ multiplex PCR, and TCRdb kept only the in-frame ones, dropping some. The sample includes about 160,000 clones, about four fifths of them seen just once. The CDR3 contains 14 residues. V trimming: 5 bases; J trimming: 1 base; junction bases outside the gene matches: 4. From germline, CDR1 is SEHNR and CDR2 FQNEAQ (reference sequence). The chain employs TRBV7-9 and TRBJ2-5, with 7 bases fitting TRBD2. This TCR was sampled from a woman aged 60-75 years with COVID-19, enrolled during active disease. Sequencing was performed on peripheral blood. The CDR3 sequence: CASSGLAVQETQYF. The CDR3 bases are TGTGCCAGCAGCGGCCTAGCGGTCCAAGAGACCCAGTACTTC.